These 16 T cell receptor beta chains were all obtained from the same sample, sequenced in a study of human T cells and chemical hapten exposure. TCRdb re-analysed the RACE reads in MiXCR, keeping a single row per CDR3 protein. The sample holds 40,000 or so distinct CDR3 sequences; 9.5% to 10% are singletons and the top ten take more than 13%. Time point given: patch test 2, 6 weeks after DPC sensitization. Noted treatment: therapeutic diphenylcyclopropenone sensitization with weekly scalp DPC. Whole blood that had not been fractionated was the source of extracted total RNA. The specimen comprised whole blood, sampled in connection with sensitization to the hapten diphenylcyclopropenone (DPC). The origin of the receptors is a woman aged 30 to 39 with alopecia areata. Some clones in this sample may be carry-over from other donors' samples.

For this clonotype: Being one base from a much bigger clone, this may be a read error. The chain has TRBV7-9 and TRBJ2-3; 7 nucleotides align to TRBD2. With V trimmed by 4 bases and J by 10 bases, 11 bases remained unmatched. The CDR3 runs to 14 residues. CDR1 is SEHNR and CDR2 is FQNEAQ in the germline V gene (reference sequence). CDR3 in amino acids: CASSYSGTTLPQYF. CDR3 nucleotide sequence: TGTGCCAGCAGCTACTCCGGGACTACCCTTCCGCAGTATTTT. The full variable domain, rest sourced from reference TRBV7-9 and TRBJ2-3, is DTGVSQNPRHKITKRGQNVTFRCDPISEHNRLYWYRQTLGQGPEFLTYFQNEAQLEKSRLLSDRFSAERPKGSFSTLEIQRTEQGDSAMYLCASSYSGTTLPQYFGPGTRLTVL.

This clonotype appeared many times. The chain employs TRBV6-5 and TRBJ2-1, with 8 bases that match TRBD2. CDR1 is MNHEY, CDR2 SVGAGI, per germline. CDR3 size: 14 residues. Trimming removed 5 bases from V and 8 bases from J; junction bases left unmatched: 8. The CDR3 coding sequence is TGTGCCAGCAGTCAGGGCGGGGGGCCACATGAGCAGTTCTTC. Translating it yields CASSQGGGPHEQFF.

This chain uses TRBV5-8 with TRBJ1-1; TRBD1 matches 8 bases. After removal of 3 bases from V and 8 bases from J, the junction contained 6 bases not matched to a gene. Germline V CDR1 and CDR2: SGHTS, YDEGEE. CDR3 length: 13 residues. In nucleotides, the CDR3 is TGTGCCAGCAGCTGGGAACGACAGGGGGAAGCTTTCTTT. As protein: CASSWERQGEAFF.

J is TRBJ2-7 and V is TRBV7-2; the D gene could be TRBD1 or TRBD2 (5 bases each). The CDR3 has 16 residues. V lost 5 bases, J lost 0 bases, and 17 bases lay in between. Germline V gene lookup returns CDR1 SGHTA and CDR2 FQGNSA. This CDR3 is CASSPRSGPSSYEQYF. In DNA, the CDR3 is TGTGCCAGCAGCCCTAGGTCGGGGCCGAGCTCCTACGAGCAGTACTTC.

The gene calls are TRBV20-1 and TRBJ2-7; D possibly matches TRBD1 or TRBD2 (5 bases each). CDR1 DFQATT and CDR2 SNEGSKA come from the germline V gene (reference sequence). The CDR3 consists of 14 residues. Trimming stripped 5 bases from V and 0 bases from J, with 14 bases between. CDR3 residues: CSAQQPGPSYEQYF. The CDR3 nucleotides read TGCAGTGCTCAACAACCGGGACCCTCCTACGAGCAGTACTTC.

This clonotype showed up just a few times. The chain combines TRBV18 with TRBJ2-3, with a possible D match to TRBD2 (5 bases). V shed 3 bases and J shed 2 bases, with 12 bases lying between them. In germline, CDR1 is KGHSH, CDR2 LQKENI. The CDR3 loop spans 15 amino acids. The CDR3 loop is CASSPSLANTDTQYF. The CDR3 DNA sequence: TGTGCCAGCTCACCGAGCCTAGCCAACACAGATACGCAGTATTTT.

This clonotype has a count of ten or more. The genes are TRBV7-2 and TRBJ1-1; tentatively, D is TRBD1 (6 bases). Trimming stripped 1 base from V and 0 bases from J, with 6 bases between. Germline CDR1 and CDR2: SGHTA and FQGNSA. The CDR3 has 14 amino acids. CDR3 coding DNA: TGTGCCAGCAGCTTAGACAGGGTGAACACTGAAGCTTTCTTT. It yields the protein CASSLDRVNTEAFF. Together with reference TRBV7-2 and TRBJ1-1, the CDR3 gives the full variable domain: GAGVSQSPSNKVTEKGKDVELRCDPISGHTALYWYRQSLGQGLEFLIYFQGNSAPDKSGLPSDRFSAERTGGSVSTLTIQRTQQEDSAVYLCASSLDRVNTEAFFGQGTRLTVV.

In this sample, this clonotype turned up a few times. The J gene is TRBJ2-7, the V gene TRBV5-1, with D hard to call. This CDR3 is built from 9 residues. Between the trimmed V and J ends, which lost 6 bases and 6 bases, there was a span of 4 bases. Germline CDR1 SGHRS, CDR2 YFSETQ. The CDR3 region is CASNPEQYF. CDR3 in DNA: TGCGCCAGCAATCCCGAGCAGTACTTC.

This clonotype was counted only a few times. V is TRBV5-6 and J is TRBJ2-7; 7 bases fit TRBD1. CDR1 SGHDT and CDR2 YYEEEE come from the germline V gene. The CDR3 contains 14 residues. The trim removed 2 bases at V and 1 base at J, leaving 3 bases unmatched. For the CDR3, the DNA is TGTGCCAGCAGCTTTGCAGGGGGTTCCTACGAGCAGTACTTC. Encoded protein: CASSFAGGSYEQYF.

This clonotype was counted many times. For the CDR3, the DNA is TGTGCCAGCAGCTTAGCGGGGACCACAGATACGCAGTATTTT. Translated, it gives CASSLAGTTDTQYF. This sequence joins TRBV7-3 and TRBJ2-3, with TRBD2 as a possible D gene (6 bases). Trimming stripped 2 bases from V and 2 bases from J, with 8 bases between. The CDR3 sequence is 14 residues long. The germline V gene encodes CDR1 SGHTA and CDR2 FQGTGA.

This clonotype showed up just a few times. V usage is TRBV6-6 and J usage is TRBJ2-3, with TRBD2 identical over 9 bases. V lost 5 bases and J lost 8; bases outside the gene matches: 11. Germline loops: CDR1 MNHNY, CDR2 SVGAGI (reference sequence). The CDR3 runs 15 residues. The CDR3 DNA is TGTGCCAGCAGTATCCGGGTAGCGGGGGAAGGTACGCAGTATTTT. Amino acids: CASSIRVAGEGTQYF.

This clonotype has just a few counts. The V and J genes are TRBV20-1 and TRBJ1-1, with D uncertain. CDR3 length equals 14 residues. Trimming left V 4 bases short and J 1 base short, with 13 bases between. Germline V gene sequence: CDR1 DFQATT, CDR2 SNEGSKA (reference sequence). The CDR3: CSAIVTGKNTEAFF. CDR3 DNA sequence: TGCAGTGCTATCGTGACGGGAAAGAACACTGAAGCTTTCTTT.

In this sample, this clonotype turned up many times. This chain uses TRBV6-1 with TRBJ1-1, with a possible D match to TRBD1 (5 bases). Trimming removed 3 bases at V and 2 bases at J, with 10 bases between. CDR3 length: 14 residues. CDR1 and CDR2 (germline): MNHNS, SASEGT. CDR3: CASSEGGTNTEAFF. Written as DNA, the CDR3 is TGTGCCAGCAGTGAGGGAGGGACCAACACTGAAGCTTTCTTT.

The chain employs TRBV12-3 or TRBV12-4 and TRBJ1-1; possible D gene TRBD1, 6 bases. The length of the CDR3 is 16 residues. The V end was cut by 5 bases, the J end by 3 bases, with 19 bases between. CDR3 DNA sequence: TGTGCCAGCAGTGTCCCTCTAGGGCAGGGGCACACTGAAGCTTTCTTT. It specifies CASSVPLGQGHTEAFF.

This clonotype was recorded a few times. The chain has TRBV12-3 or TRBV12-4 and TRBJ2-4; unclear D gene. V gave up 2 bases and J gave up 1 base, with 12 bases separating them. This CDR3 spans 16 amino acids. DNA for the CDR3: TGTGCCAGCAGTTTACCCTTTGTAGGGGCCAAAAACATTCAGTACTTC. It is translated as CASSLPFVGAKNIQYF.

This clonotype was seen many times. The V call is TRBV7-6, the J call TRBJ1-6; no firm D call. This CDR3 has 14 residues. CDR1 is SGHVS, CDR2 FNYEAQ, per germline. Deletions cut 4 bases from V and 11 bases from J, with 15 bases between. CDR3 coding DNA: TGTGCCAGCAGCTCTGAACCCTCCGCGCCACCCCTCCACTTT. It yields the protein CASSSEPSAPPLHF.